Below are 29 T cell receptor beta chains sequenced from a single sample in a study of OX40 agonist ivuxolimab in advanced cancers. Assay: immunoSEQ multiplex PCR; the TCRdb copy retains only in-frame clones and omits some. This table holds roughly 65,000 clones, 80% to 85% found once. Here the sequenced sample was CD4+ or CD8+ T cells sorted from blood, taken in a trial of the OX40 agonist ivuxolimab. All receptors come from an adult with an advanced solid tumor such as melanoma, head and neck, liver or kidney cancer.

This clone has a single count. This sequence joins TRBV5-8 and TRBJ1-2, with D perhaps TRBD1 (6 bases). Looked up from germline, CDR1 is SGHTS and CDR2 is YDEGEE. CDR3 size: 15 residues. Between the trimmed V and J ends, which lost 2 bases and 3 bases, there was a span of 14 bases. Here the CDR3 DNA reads TGTGCCAGCAGCTTCCAACCCGGGACACACTATGGCTACACCTTC. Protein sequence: CASSFQPGTHYGYTF.

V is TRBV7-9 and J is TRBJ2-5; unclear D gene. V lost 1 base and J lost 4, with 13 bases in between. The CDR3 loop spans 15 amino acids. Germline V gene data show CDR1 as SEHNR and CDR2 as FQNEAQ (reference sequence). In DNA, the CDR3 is TGTGCCAGCAGCTTAGGGGCAGGCCTGGGAGAGACCCAGTACTTC. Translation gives CASSLGAGLGETQYF. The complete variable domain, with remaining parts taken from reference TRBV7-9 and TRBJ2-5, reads DTGVSQNPRHKITKRGQNVTFRCDPISEHNRLYWYRQTLGQGPEFLTYFQNEAQLEKSRLLSDRFSAERPKGSFSTLEIQRTEQGDSAMYLCASSLGAGLGETQYFGPGTRLLVL.

CDR3 sequence: CASSFTPGSTDTQYF. The CDR3 DNA reads as TGTGCCAGCAGCTTTACCCCGGGGAGCACAGATACGCAGTATTTT. J is TRBJ2-3 and V is TRBV7-2; a weak D match, TRBD2 (5 bases). V was pared by 3 bases and J by 0 bases, with 10 bases between. The CDR3 runs 15 residues. The V gene's germline CDR1 is SGHTA and CDR2 FQGNSA.

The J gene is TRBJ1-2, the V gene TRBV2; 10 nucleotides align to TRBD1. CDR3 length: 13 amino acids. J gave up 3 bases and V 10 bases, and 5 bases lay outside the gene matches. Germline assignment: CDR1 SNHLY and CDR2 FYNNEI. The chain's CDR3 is CANSTGGYYGYTF. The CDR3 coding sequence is TGTGCCAACTCGACAGGGGGCTACTATGGCTACACCTTC.

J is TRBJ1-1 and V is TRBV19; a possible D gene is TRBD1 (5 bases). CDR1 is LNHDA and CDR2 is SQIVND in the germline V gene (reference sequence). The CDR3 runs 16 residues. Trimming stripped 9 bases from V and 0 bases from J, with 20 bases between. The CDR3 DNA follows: TGTGCCAGCCTACCGTTCAGGGACCACTTGAACACTGAAGCTTTCTTT. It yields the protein CASLPFRDHLNTEAFF. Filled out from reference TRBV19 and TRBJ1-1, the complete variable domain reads DGGITQSPKYLFRKEGQNVTLSCEQNLNHDAMYWYRQDPGQGLRLIYYSQIVNDFQKGDIAEGYSVSREKKESFPLTVTSAQKNPTAFYLCASLPFRDHLNTEAFFGQGTRLTVV.

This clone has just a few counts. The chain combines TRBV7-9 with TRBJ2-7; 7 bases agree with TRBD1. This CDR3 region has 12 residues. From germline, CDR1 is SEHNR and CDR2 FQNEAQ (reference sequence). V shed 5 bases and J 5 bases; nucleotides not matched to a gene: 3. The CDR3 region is CASSATGDEQYF. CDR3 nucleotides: TGTGCCAGCAGCGCAACAGGGGACGAGCAGTACTTC.

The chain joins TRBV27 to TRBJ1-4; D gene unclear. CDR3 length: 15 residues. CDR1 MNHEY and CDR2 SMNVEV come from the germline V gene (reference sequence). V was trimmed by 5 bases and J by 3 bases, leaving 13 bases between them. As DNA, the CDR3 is TGTGCCAGCAGTCCTCTCCGGGATCCTAATGAAAAACTGTTTTTT. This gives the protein CASSPLRDPNEKLFF.

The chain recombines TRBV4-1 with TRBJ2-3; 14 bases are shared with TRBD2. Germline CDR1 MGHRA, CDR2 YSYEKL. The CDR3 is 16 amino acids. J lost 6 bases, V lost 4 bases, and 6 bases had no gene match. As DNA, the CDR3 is TGCGCCAGCAGCCTCACCGGGACTAGCGGGAGTGATACGCAGTATTTT. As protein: CASSLTGTSGSDTQYF.

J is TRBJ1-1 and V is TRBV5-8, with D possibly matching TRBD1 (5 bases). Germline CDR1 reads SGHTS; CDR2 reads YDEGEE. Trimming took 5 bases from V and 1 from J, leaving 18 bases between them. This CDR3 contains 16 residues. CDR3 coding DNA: TGTGCCAGCAGGCGCGGGACCCAGATTTCGAACACTGAAGCTTTCTTT. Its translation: CASRRGTQISNTEAFF.

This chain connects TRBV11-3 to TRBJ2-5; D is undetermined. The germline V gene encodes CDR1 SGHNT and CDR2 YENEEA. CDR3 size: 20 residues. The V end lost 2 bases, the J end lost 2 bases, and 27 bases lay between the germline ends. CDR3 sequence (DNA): TGTGCCAGCAGCTTAATCCGACATGGTGCCTGTCCCCCCCTACAAGAGACCCAGTACTTC. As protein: CASSLIRHGACPPLQETQYF.

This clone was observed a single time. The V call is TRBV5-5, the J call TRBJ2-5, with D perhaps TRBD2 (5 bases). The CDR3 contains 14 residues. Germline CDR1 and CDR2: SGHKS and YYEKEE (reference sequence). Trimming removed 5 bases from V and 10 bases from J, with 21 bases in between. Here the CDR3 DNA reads TGTGCCAGCAGTCCCGAGGTACGGGGAATGGACCAGTACTTC. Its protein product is CASSPEVRGMDQYF. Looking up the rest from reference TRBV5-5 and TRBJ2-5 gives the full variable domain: DAGVTQSPTHLIKTRGQQVTLRCSPISGHKSVSWYQQVLGQGPQFIFQYYEKEERGRGNFPDRFSARQFPNYSSELNVNALLLGDSALYLCASSPEVRGMDQYFGPGTRLLVL.

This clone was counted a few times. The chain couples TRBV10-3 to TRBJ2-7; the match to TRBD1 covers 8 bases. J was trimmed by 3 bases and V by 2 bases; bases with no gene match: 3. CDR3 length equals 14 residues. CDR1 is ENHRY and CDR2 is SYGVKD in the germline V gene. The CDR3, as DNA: TGTGCCATCAGTGAGGAGGGACAGGACTACGAGCAGTACTTC. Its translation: CAISEEGQDYEQYF.

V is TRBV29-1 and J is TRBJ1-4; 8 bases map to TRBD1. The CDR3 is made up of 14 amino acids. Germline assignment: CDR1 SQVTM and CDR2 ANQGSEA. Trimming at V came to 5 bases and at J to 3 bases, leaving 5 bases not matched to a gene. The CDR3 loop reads CSVSGGAANEKLFF. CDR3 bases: TGCAGCGTTTCAGGGGGCGCCGCTAATGAAAAACTGTTTTTT.

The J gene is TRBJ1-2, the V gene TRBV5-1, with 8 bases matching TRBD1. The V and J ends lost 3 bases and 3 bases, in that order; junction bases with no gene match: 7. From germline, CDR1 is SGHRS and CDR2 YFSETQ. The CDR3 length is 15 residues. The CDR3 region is CASSSTTGADYGYTF. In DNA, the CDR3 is TGCGCCAGCAGCTCGACGACAGGGGCGGACTATGGCTACACCTTC.

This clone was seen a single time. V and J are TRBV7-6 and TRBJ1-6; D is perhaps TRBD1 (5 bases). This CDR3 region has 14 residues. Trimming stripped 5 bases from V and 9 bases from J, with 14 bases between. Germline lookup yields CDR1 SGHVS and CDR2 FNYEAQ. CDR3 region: CASSPSGKSSPLHF. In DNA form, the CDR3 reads TGTGCCAGCAGCCCATCAGGGAAAAGTTCACCCCTCCACTTT.

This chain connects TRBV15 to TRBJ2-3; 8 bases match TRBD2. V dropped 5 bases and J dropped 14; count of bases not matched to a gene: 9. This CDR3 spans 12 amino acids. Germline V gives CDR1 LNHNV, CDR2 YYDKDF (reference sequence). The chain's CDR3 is CATSEGQRERYF. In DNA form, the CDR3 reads TGTGCCACCAGCGAGGGCCAGCGGGAGCGGTATTTT.

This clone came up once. This CDR3 is CASSEFGGSSDEQYF. Here the CDR3 DNA reads TGTGCCAGCAGTGAATTTGGGGGATCTTCTGACGAGCAGTACTTC. The chain is built from TRBV25-1 and TRBJ2-7; the D call may be TRBD1 or TRBD2 (5 bases each). Trimming removed 1 base from V and 5 bases from J, with 15 bases in between. Germline V lookup: CDR1 MGHDK, CDR2 SYGVNS. The CDR3 runs to 15 residues.

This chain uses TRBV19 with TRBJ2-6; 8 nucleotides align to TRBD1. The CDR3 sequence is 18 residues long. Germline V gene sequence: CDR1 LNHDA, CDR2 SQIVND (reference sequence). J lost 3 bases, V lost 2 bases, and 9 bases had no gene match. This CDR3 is CASSISGRGRDGANVLTF. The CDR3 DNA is TGTGCCAGTAGTATAAGCGGCAGGGGGCGCGATGGGGCCAACGTCCTGACTTTC.

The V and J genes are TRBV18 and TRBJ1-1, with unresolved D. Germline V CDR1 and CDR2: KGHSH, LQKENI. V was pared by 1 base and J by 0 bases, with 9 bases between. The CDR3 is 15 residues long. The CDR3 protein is CASSPLEGMNTEAFF. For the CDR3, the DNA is TGTGCCAGCTCACCACTGGAGGGCATGAACACTGAAGCTTTCTTT.

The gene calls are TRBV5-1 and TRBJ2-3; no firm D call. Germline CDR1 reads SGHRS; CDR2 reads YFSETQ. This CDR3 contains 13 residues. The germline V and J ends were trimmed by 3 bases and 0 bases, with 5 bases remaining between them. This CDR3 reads CASSSDSTDTQYF. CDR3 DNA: TGCGCCAGCAGCTCGGACAGCACAGATACGCAGTATTTT.

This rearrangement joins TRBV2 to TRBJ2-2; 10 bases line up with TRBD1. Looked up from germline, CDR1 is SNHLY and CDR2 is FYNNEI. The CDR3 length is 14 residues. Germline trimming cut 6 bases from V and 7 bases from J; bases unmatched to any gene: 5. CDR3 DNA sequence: TGTGCCAGCAGGGGACAGGGGTTTAACGGGGAGCTGTTTTTT. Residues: CASRGQGFNGELFF.

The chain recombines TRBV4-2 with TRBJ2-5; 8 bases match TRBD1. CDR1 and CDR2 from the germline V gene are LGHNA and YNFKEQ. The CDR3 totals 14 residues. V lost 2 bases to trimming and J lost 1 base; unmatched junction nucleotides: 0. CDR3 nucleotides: TGTGCCAGCAGCCAAACAGGGGGCCAAGAGACCCAGTACTTC. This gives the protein CASSQTGGQETQYF.

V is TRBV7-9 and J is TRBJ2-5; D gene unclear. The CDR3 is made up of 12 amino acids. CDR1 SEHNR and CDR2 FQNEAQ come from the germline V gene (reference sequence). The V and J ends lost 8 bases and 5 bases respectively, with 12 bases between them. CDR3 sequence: CASEGMGETQYF. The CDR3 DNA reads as TGTGCCAGCGAAGGAATGGGGGAGACCCAGTACTTC.

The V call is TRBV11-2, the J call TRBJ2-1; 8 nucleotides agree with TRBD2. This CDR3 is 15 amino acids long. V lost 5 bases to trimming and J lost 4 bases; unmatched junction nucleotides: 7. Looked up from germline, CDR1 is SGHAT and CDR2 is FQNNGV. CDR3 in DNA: TGTGCCAGCAGCCCGAGCGGGAGATTATACAATGAGCAGTTCTTC. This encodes CASSPSGRLYNEQFF.

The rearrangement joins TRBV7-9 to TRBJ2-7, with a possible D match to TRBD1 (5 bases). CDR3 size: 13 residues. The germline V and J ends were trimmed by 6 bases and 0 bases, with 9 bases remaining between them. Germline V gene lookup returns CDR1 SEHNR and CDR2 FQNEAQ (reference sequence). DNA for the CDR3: TGTGCCAGCAGTACAGGAATCTCCTACGAGCAGTACTTC. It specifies CASSTGISYEQYF.

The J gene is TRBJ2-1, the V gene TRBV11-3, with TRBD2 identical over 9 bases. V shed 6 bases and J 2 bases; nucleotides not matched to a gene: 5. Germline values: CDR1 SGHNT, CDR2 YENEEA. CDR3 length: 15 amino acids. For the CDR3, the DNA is TGTGCCAGCAGGGGAGCGGGGGGCGCCTACAATGAGCAGTTCTTC. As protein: CASRGAGGAYNEQFF.

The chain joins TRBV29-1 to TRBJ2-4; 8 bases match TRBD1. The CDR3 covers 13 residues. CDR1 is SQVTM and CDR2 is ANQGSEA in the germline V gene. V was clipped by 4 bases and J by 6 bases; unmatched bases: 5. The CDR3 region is CSVGGGQGNIQYF. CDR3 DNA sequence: TGCAGCGTTGGGGGTGGACAGGGAAACATTCAGTACTTC.

CDR3 DNA sequence: TGTGCCAGCTCACCGGACGGGGGAAAAAATGAAAAACTGTTTTTT. It yields the protein CASSPDGGKNEKLFF. The genes are TRBV18 and TRBJ1-4, with a tentative D call TRBD1 (5 bases). Germline V gives CDR1 KGHSH, CDR2 LQKENI. The CDR3 loop spans 15 amino acids. Trimming left V 3 bases short and J 5 bases short, with 13 bases between.

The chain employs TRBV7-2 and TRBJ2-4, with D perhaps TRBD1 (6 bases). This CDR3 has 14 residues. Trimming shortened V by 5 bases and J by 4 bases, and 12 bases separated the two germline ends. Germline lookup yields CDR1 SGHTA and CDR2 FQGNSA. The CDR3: CASSEARGKNIQYF. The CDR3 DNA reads TGTGCCAGCAGCGAGGCCAGGGGTAAAAACATTCAGTACTTC.